What follows describes a single TCR beta chain. V was pared by 5 bases and J by 6 bases, with 6 bases of the junction left unmatched. There are 15 residues in the CDR3. CDR1 and CDR2 (germline): SGHTA, FQGNSA. This sample is part of a study of blood T cell repertoires in COVID-19. Study-wide background: The United States, Italy and Spain supplied acute and convalescent COVID-19 samples. Sources were T cells, B-cell-depleted T cells, or PBMCs; the material itself was cDNA or gDNA.

As originally analysed: Reference gene primer amplification yielded estimated nucleated cell counts. Assay used: immunoSEQ multiplex PCR; TCRdb lists only in-frame clones, some missing. The V and J calls and clone size are taken from that table; D and trimming were inferred from the DNA. The sample carries roughly 75,000 clones, about 80% recorded once. V gene TRBV7-2 combines with J gene TRBJ2-2; 10 bases fit TRBD2. Sequences were obtained from peripheral blood. The clonotype was recovered from a man between 65 and 85 years old with acute or convalescent COVID-19. Here the CDR3 reads CASSPRAGGAGELFF. DNA for the CDR3: TGTGCCAGCAGCCCACGAGCGGGAGGGGCCGGGGAGCTGTTTTTT.